This T cell receptor beta chain was sequenced in a study of vaccination effects on CD4 cells after COVID-19. Study information: The second dose preceded post-vaccine samples by a median of 72 days.

Concerning this clone: The target antigen is unknown.

Sequencing used immunoSEQ multiplex PCR; TCRdb keeps in-frame clones, though not all of them. The sample gives approximately 78,000 clones, approximately 80% of which show up once; 0.95% to 1.5% is in the top ten. Trimming at V came to 5 bases and at J to 4 bases, leaving 4 bases not matched to a gene. The CDR3 totals 14 residues. Germline V gene lookup returns CDR1 SGHTA and CDR2 FQGTGA. Sequencing in the ViraFEST assay came after antigen-specific CD4+ T cells had been expanded with viral peptide pools, which were used to stimulate PBMC. Investigators separated out CD4+ T cells once about eleven days of culture had passed. Of the BNT162b2 and mRNA-1273 vaccines, participants received two doses of one or the other. Wells containing two million PBMC each were cultured with approximately 10 IU/ml IL-2 and 7.5 to 10 ug/ml peptides. Study findings and constraints: Both infection-induced and vaccine-induced clones contracted markedly at late post-vaccination timepoints. Common cold coronavirus cross-reactivity was shown by only 1 of 255 vaccine-induced clones in healthy vaccinees.

The TCR originated in a human donor who received a COVID-19 vaccine. Material: CD4+ T cells from PBMCs cultured with HCoV-229E spike peptides, obtained after COVID-19 vaccination. This chain joins TRBV7-3 and TRBJ2-3, with TRBD1 matching 9 bases. CDR3 sequence (DNA): TGTGCCAGCAGCCGGGACAGGGTCCCAGATACGCAGTATTTT. Protein: CASSRDRVPDTQYF.